Listed here are 22 T cell receptor beta chains from one sample, sequenced in a study of blood T cell repertoires in COVID-19. Data came from immunoSEQ multiplex PCR; TCRdb stores just in-frame clones and leaves some out. The sample yields some 35,000 clones, 80% seen once. Sequenced sample: peripheral blood. Source of these receptors: a man older than 75 with acute or convalescent COVID-19.

The V gene is TRBV6-5, the J gene TRBJ2-7; possibly TRBD1 for D (5 bases). This CDR3 contains 13 residues. Germline CDR1 is MNHEY and CDR2 is SVGAGI. V was pared by 2 bases and J by 3 bases, with 8 bases between. CDR3 coding DNA: TGTGCCAGCAGTTACAGGCAGGGCTACGAGCAGTACTTC. The encoded protein is CASSYRQGYEQYF.

The chain couples TRBV5-1 to TRBJ2-2, with unresolved D. The length of the CDR3 is 15 residues. Germline lookup yields CDR1 SGHRS and CDR2 YFSETQ. The V and J ends lost 0 bases and 6 bases respectively, with 12 bases between them. CDR3 sequence reads: CASSLAWSRPGELFF. For the CDR3, the DNA is TGCGCCAGCAGCTTGGCCTGGAGTCGGCCCGGGGAGCTGTTTTTT. The full variable domain, its missing parts supplied by reference TRBV5-1 and TRBJ2-2, is KAGVTQTPRYLIKTRGQQVTLSCSPISGHRSVSWYQQTPGQGLQFLFEYFSETQRNKGNFPGRFSGRQFSNSRSEMNVSTLELGDSALYLCASSLAWSRPGELFFGEGSRLTVL.

The J gene is TRBJ1-1, the V gene TRBV4-1; TRBD1 matches at 9 bases. Germline V gene sequence: CDR1 MGHRA, CDR2 YSYEKL. V lost 1 base and J lost 7; bases outside the gene matches: 4. CDR3 length: 14 amino acids. This CDR3 is CASSQGQGVGEAFF. CDR3 sequence (DNA): TGCGCCAGCAGCCAAGGACAGGGGGTAGGTGAAGCTTTCTTT.

V and J are TRBV10-3 and TRBJ1-6; weak D call: TRBD1 (6 bases). CDR1 is ENHRY, CDR2 SYGVKD, per germline. Between the trimmed V and J ends, which lost 9 bases and 10 bases, there was a span of 19 bases. The CDR3 sequence is 14 residues long. In DNA form, the CDR3 reads TGTGCCATGTCACCCCGGGACAACCGGTCACCCCTCCACTTT. Protein product: CAMSPRDNRSPLHF.

This clone was observed a handful of times. The chain recombines TRBV28 with TRBJ2-2; 10 bases map to TRBD1. CDR1 is MDHEN and CDR2 is SYDVKM in the germline V gene. The V and J ends lost 4 bases and 5 bases, in that order; junction bases with no gene match: 4. This CDR3 region has 15 residues. The CDR3 here is CASSSWGQGTGELFF. The CDR3 DNA sequence: TGTGCCAGCAGTTCATGGGGACAGGGGACCGGGGAGCTGTTTTTT.

This chain uses TRBV7-2 with TRBJ1-2; D gene ambiguous. The CDR3 has 13 amino acids. The germline V and J ends were trimmed by 0 bases and 5 bases, with 7 bases remaining between them. Germline V gives CDR1 SGHTA, CDR2 FQGNSA. The CDR3 region has the DNA TGTGCCAGCAGCTTAGCGCGGAGGTATGGCTACACCTTC. Translation: CASSLARRYGYTF.

In DNA, the CDR3 is TGTGCCAGCTCACGAACCAGTCAGGGGTCCCTTCAGCCCCAGCATTTT. Translation: CASSRTSQGSLQPQHF. The chain has TRBV18 and TRBJ1-5; the D gene is possibly TRBD1 (6 bases). Trimming stripped 4 bases from V and 6 bases from J, with 19 bases between. Germline V gives CDR1 KGHSH, CDR2 LQKENI. CDR3 length equals 16 residues.

The chain combines TRBV3-1 (or the pseudogene TRBV3-2) with TRBJ1-3; 9 nucleotides line up with TRBD1. This CDR3 region has 16 residues. Per the germline V gene, CDR1 is LGHDT and CDR2 is YNNKEL (reference sequence). J was trimmed by 3 bases and V by 5 bases; bases with no gene match: 8. The CDR3: CASSYDRGTVGNTIYF. The CDR3 nucleotides are TGTGCCAGCAGCTATGACAGGGGGACGGTTGGAAACACCATATATTTT.

The CDR3 coding sequence is TGTGCCAGTAGCAGAACAGGGGAGAGCTCTTCACCCCTCCACTTT. Protein product: CASSRTGESSSPLHF. The chain is built from TRBV19 and TRBJ1-6, with TRBD1 matching over 7 bases. CDR1 LNHDA and CDR2 SQIVND come from the germline V gene (reference sequence). This CDR3 has 15 residues. Unmatched junction bases numbered 11, after V lost 6 bases and J lost 9 bases.

The chain employs TRBV5-1 and TRBJ2-7; perhaps TRBD2 as D (5 bases). The germline V and J ends were trimmed by 1 base and 4 bases, with 15 bases remaining between them. Germline assignment: CDR1 SGHRS and CDR2 YFSETQ. The CDR3 runs 15 residues. The CDR3 region is CASSLSSGSIYEQYF. Here the CDR3 DNA reads TGCGCCAGCAGCTTGTCGTCGGGGTCCATATACGAGCAGTACTTC.

This clone has a single count. V usage is TRBV6-6 and J usage is TRBJ1-4; 8 bases are shared with TRBD1. Germline CDR1 and CDR2: MNHNY and SVGAGI (reference sequence). V lost 5 bases to trimming and J lost 8 bases; unmatched junction nucleotides: 10. This CDR3 has 15 amino acids. In DNA form, the CDR3 reads TGTGCCAGCAGTGCTGCAGGGGGCGCTTGGGAAAAACTGTTTTTT. As protein: CASSAAGGAWEKLFF.

This chain links TRBV29-1 with TRBJ2-6; no firm D call. The CDR3 has 13 amino acids. V was shortened by 3 bases and J by 0 bases, with 3 bases between the two germline ends. The V gene's germline CDR1 is SQVTM and CDR2 ANQGSEA. The CDR3 sequence: CSVESSGANVLTF. The DNA of the CDR3 is TGCAGCGTTGAGAGCTCTGGGGCCAACGTCCTGACTTTC.

The rearrangement joins TRBV30 to TRBJ1-2; D is uncertain. Germline V gene sequence: CDR1 GTSNPN, CDR2 SVGIG (reference sequence). The CDR3 has 15 residues. V was trimmed by 1 base and J by 5 bases, leaving 17 bases between them. This CDR3 reads CAWSDETETSYGYTF. The CDR3 nucleotides read TGTGCCTGGAGTGATGAGACTGAGACCTCGTATGGCTACACCTTC.

This clone was found a few times. The chain is built from TRBV7-2 and TRBJ2-7; 8 positions agree with TRBD1. The CDR3 contains 14 residues. The trim removed 6 bases at V and 3 bases at J, leaving 7 bases unmatched. Germline V gene lookup returns CDR1 SGHTA and CDR2 FQGNSA. The CDR3 DNA reads as TGTGCCAGCAGTAACCAGGGGGCGGTCTACGAGCAGTACTTC. Protein: CASSNQGAVYEQYF.

This chain connects TRBV7-8 to TRBJ1-6; D is undetermined. Between the trimmed V and J ends, which lost 5 bases and 6 bases, there was a span of 23 bases. This CDR3 comprises 18 residues. Germline CDR1 reads SGHVS; CDR2 reads FQNEAQ. The CDR3 reads CASSHTRGWTEVNSPLHF. For the CDR3, the DNA is TGTGCCAGCAGCCACACCCGCGGGTGGACCGAGGTTAATTCACCCCTCCACTTT.

The rearrangement links TRBV3-1 (or the pseudogene TRBV3-2) to TRBJ1-5; TRBD1 matches 7 bases. Per the germline V gene, CDR1 is LGHDT and CDR2 is YNNKEL (reference sequence). Trimming at V came to 4 bases and at J to 3 bases, leaving 6 bases not matched to a gene. This CDR3 is built from 15 residues. Here the CDR3 DNA reads TGTGCCAGCAGCCTAACGACAGGGAACAATCAGCCCCAGCATTTT. This translates into CASSLTTGNNQPQHF.

This rearrangement joins TRBV30 to TRBJ1-5, with 11 bases fitting TRBD1. Germline V lookup: CDR1 GTSNPN, CDR2 SVGIG (reference sequence). The CDR3 has 14 amino acids. V dropped 2 bases and J dropped 6; count of bases not matched to a gene: 3. Written as DNA, the CDR3 is TGTGCCTGGAGTAGGACAGGGGGCCGTCAGCCCCAGCATTTT. Translating it yields CAWSRTGGRQPQHF.

V is TRBV18 and J is TRBJ1-6; 10 nucleotides match TRBD1. The CDR3 covers 15 residues. Losses at the gene ends were 3 bases for V and 8 bases for J; bases not matched to a gene: 4. Per germline, CDR1 KGHSH and CDR2 LQKENI. CDR3: CASSPGTGDYSPLHF. In DNA form, the CDR3 reads TGTGCCAGCTCACCCGGGACAGGGGATTATTCACCCCTCCACTTT.

The chain couples TRBV7-6 to TRBJ2-7, with 14 bases aligning to TRBD2. This CDR3 is built from 17 residues. CDR1 SGHVS and CDR2 FNYEAQ come from the germline V gene. Unmatched junction bases numbered 5, after V lost 4 bases and J lost 0 bases. The CDR3 DNA reads TGTGCCAGCAGCTCCCGAGGGACTAGCGGGAGCTCCTACGAGCAGTACTTC. Amino acids: CASSSRGTSGSSYEQYF.

V gene TRBV15 combines with J gene TRBJ2-7, with TRBD1 matching 9 bases. Germline-derived CDR1 and CDR2 are LNHNV and YYDKDF (reference sequence). Trimming at V came to 2 bases and at J to 3 bases, leaving 2 bases not matched to a gene. This CDR3 has 14 amino acids. CDR3 loop: CATSRQTGGYEQYF. Written as DNA, the CDR3 is TGTGCCACCAGCAGACAGACAGGGGGCTACGAGCAGTACTTC.

The chain carries TRBV10-3 and TRBJ1-5; D ambiguous. Germline V gene data show CDR1 as ENHRY and CDR2 as SYGVKD. V lost 8 bases, J lost 5 bases, and 13 bases lay in between. The CDR3 totals 13 residues. The CDR3: CAIGEARYQPQHF. As DNA, the CDR3 is TGTGCCATCGGAGAAGCCAGATATCAGCCCCAGCATTTT.

The chain recombines TRBV5-1 with TRBJ2-2, with 10 positions matching TRBD2. The CDR3 extends over 15 amino acids. V lost 2 bases, J lost 5 bases, and 3 bases stayed unmatched. Germline loops: CDR1 SGHRS, CDR2 YFSETQ. CDR3 amino acids: CASSFSGGATGELFF. The DNA of the CDR3 is TGCGCCAGCAGCTTCAGCGGGGGGGCTACCGGGGAGCTGTTTTTT.